These T cell receptor beta chains were read from a single sample in a study of vaccination and CD4 T cells after COVID-19. These receptors are not linked to any known antigen. Using its own MiXCR run on the PCR reads, TCRdb lists one record per CDR3 protein. The sample includes approximately 15,000 distinct CDR3 sequences, around 49% of them seen just once. The sequencing input was CD4+ T cells from blood, cultured in vitro. These receptors were obtained from a human donor who had recovered from COVID-19. CDR3s include the opening cysteine and the closing phenylalanine or tryptophan. A D gene is named only where the DNA matches it firmly. Only part of the rows carry a size: once, few, many, or a class if the clone is expanded.

v_gene	d_gene	abundance	j_gene	CDR3nt	CDR3aa
TRBV11-2	NA	few	TRBJ1-2	TGTGCCAGCAGCTTAGGGGTTGTGGGAGCCGGCTACACCTTC	CASSLGVVGAGYTF
TRBV20-1	TRBD2	NA	TRBJ2-2	TGCAGTGCTAGGGGACTAGCGGGAGGTCGAACCGGGGAGCTGTTTTTT	CSARGLAGGRTGELFF
TRBV20-1	TRBD1	NA	TRBJ2-2	TGCAGTGCTAGAGCCGGACAGGGGGCCACCGGGGAGCTGTTTTTT	CSARAGQGATGELFF
TRBV11-3	TRBD1	NA	TRBJ2-1	TGTGCCAGCAGCTCACAGGGGGCCAATGAGCAGTTCTTC	CASSSQGANEQFF
TRBV7-9	TRBD2	NA	TRBJ2-3	TGTGCCAGCAGCTCCGGGACTACCAACACAGATACGCAGTATTTT	CASSSGTTNTDTQYF
TRBV28	TRBD1	NA	TRBJ1-5	TGTGCCAGCAGACTGGACAGGGTGTTAGATCAGCCCCAGCATTTT	CASRLDRVLDQPQHF
TRBV7-2	NA	few	TRBJ1-2	TGTGCCAGCAGCGTATCGGGGGGCTATGGCTACACCTTC	CASSVSGGYGYTF
TRBV19	NA	NA	TRBJ2-4	TGTGCCAGTAGTACCCCACCCCAACCGGGCATAGCCAAAAACATTCAGTACTTC	CASSTPPQPGIAKNIQYF
TRBV12-5	TRBD2	few	TRBJ2-5	TGTGCTAGTGGTTTGGGTTTAGCGGGAGTTGGCGGGGAGACCCAGTACTTC	CASGLGLAGVGGETQYF
TRBV6-1	NA	medium-sized	TRBJ1-2	TGTGCCAGCAGTGAAAAGGAGAACTATGGCTACACCTTC	CASSEKENYGYTF
TRBV19	NA	NA	TRBJ2-2	TGTGCCAGTAGGATACCCTGGCCGGGGGCAGGGAACACCGGGGAGCTGTTTTTT	CASRIPWPGAGNTGELFF
TRBV20-1	TRBD1	large	TRBJ2-5	TGCAGTGCTACCACCGGGACAGGGGTCGGGGAGACCCAGTACTTC	CSATTGTGVGETQYF
TRBV28	NA	NA	TRBJ1-2	TGTGCCAGCAGTTTTGACAAAAACTATGGCTACACCTTC	CASSFDKNYGYTF
TRBV6-1	NA	few	TRBJ1-5	TGTGCCAGCAGTGATCCAAGGAGCAATCAGCCCCAGCATTTT	CASSDPRSNQPQHF
TRBV5-6	NA	NA	TRBJ1-1	TGTGCCAGCAGCGGAATGTTGAGAGCTGAAGCTTTCTTT	CASSGMLRAEAFF
TRBV5-1	NA	once	TRBJ2-5	TGCGCCAGCAGCTTGATGGGGGACCAAGAGACCCAGTACTTC	CASSLMGDQETQYF
TRBV7-2	TRBD2	NA	TRBJ2-7	TGTGCCAGCGCCCGAGGGACTAGCGGGGTTTACGAGCAGTACTTC	CASARGTSGVYEQYF
TRBV1	NA	NA	TRBJ2-5	TGCACCAGCAGCCAAGAAAATGTAGGGGTGGTGCGCGAGACCCAGTACTTC	CTSSQENVGVVRETQYF
TRBV6-5	NA	NA	TRBJ1-5	TGTGCCAGCAGTTACTCCCCAGGTTTGCCCCAGCATTTT	CASSYSPGLPQHF
TRBV2	NA	NA	TRBJ1-1	TGTGCCAGCAGTGACCCCGGACTTGCAGGTTTCTTT	CASSDPGLAGFF
TRBV19	TRBD1	medium-sized	TRBJ1-1	TGTGCCAGTAGTAGAGACAGGGCGTTGAACACTGAAGCTTTCTTT	CASSRDRALNTEAFF
TRBV20-1	NA	NA	TRBJ2-2	TGCAGTGCTAGACTTCCGGGCCGAGCCGGGGAGCTGTTTTTT	CSARLPGRAGELFF
TRBV20-1	NA	NA	TRBJ2-3	TGCAGTGCTAGACTGGCGGATACGCAGTATTTT	CSARLADTQYF
TRBV23-1	NA	few	TRBJ1-6	TGCGCCAGCAGCCGCAGGGCGCCCCAGGGGCAAAGTTCACCCCTCCACTTT	CASSRRAPQGQSSPLHF
TRBV6-5	TRBD1	few	TRBJ1-2	TGTGCCAGCAGTTTCGGGGACAGGGGGCTTTCTGGCTACACCTTC	CASSFGDRGLSGYTF
TRBV14	TRBD1	NA	TRBJ2-1	TGTGCCAGCATAAGTTCGTGGGGACAGGGTTGGAATGAGCAGTTCTTC	CASISSWGQGWNEQFF
TRBV6-1	NA	few	TRBJ1-2	TGTGCCAGCAGGATCGGGGGGGAACCTTATGGCTACACCTTC	CASRIGGEPYGYTF
TRBV28	NA	NA	TRBJ1-2	TGTGCCAGCAGCAGCGAACAGGGTCGGTATGGCTACACCTTC	CASSSEQGRYGYTF
TRBV2	TRBD1	NA	TRBJ1-2	TGTGCCAGCAGTGAGGGACAGGGGGCCTATGGCTACACCTTC	CASSEGQGAYGYTF
TRBV19	NA	NA	TRBJ1-6	TGTGCCAGTAAGCCGGACTCCTATAATTCACCCCTCCACTTT	CASKPDSYNSPLHF
TRBV4-1	TRBD1	NA	TRBJ1-2	TGCGCCAGCAGCCAGGGCGAGGGGGCCCCCGGTGGTGGCTACACCTTC	CASSQGEGAPGGGYTF
TRBV18	NA	NA	TRBJ1-5	TGTGCCAGCTCATCGAAAGGGTCAAATCAGCCCCAGCATTTT	CASSSKGSNQPQHF
TRBV27	NA	few	TRBJ1-5	TGTGCCAGCAGTTTAGAAGGCGGGCGCAATCAGCCCCAGCATTTT	CASSLEGGRNQPQHF
TRBV28	NA	NA	TRBJ1-1	TGTGCCAGCAGTTTATGGGTGGCAGAGAACACTGAAGCTTTCTTT	CASSLWVAENTEAFF
TRBV18	TRBD1	once	TRBJ1-5	TGTGCCAGCTCACCACGGCAGGGGGTCGATCAGCCCCAGCATTTT	CASSPRQGVDQPQHF
TRBV28	NA	NA	TRBJ1-2	TGTGCCAGCAGTCCACTTGGGGTCGGCTCCTATGGCTACACCTTC	CASSPLGVGSYGYTF
TRBV20-1	NA	NA	TRBJ2-1	TGCAGTGCTAGTACCAGGGCCCTCAGGAATGAGCAGTTCTTC	CSASTRALRNEQFF
TRBV15	NA	NA	TRBJ2-7	TGTGCCACCAGCTTGGGACGGAATTACGAGCAGTACTTC	CATSLGRNYEQYF
TRBV20-1	NA	NA	TRBJ2-5	TGCAGTGCTAGGTGGGAGACCCAGTACTTC	CSARWETQYF
TRBV20-1	TRBD2	NA	TRBJ2-1	TGCAGCTGGAGCGGGAGGGGACAAAGCTCCTACAATGAGCAGTTCTTC	CSWSGRGQSSYNEQFF
TRBV15	TRBD2	few	TRBJ2-5	TGTGCCACCAGTCCGGGGGGGCACCAAGAGACCCAGTACTTC	CATSPGGHQETQYF
TRBV20-1	TRBD1	NA	TRBJ1-5	TGCAGTGTCCCAGGGGGGCAAGGCAATCAGCCCCAGCATTTT	CSVPGGQGNQPQHF
TRBV29-1	NA	NA	TRBJ1-1	TGCAGCGTTGAATCGGCTAACACTGAAGCTTTCTTT	CSVESANTEAFF
TRBV7-2	TRBD2	NA	TRBJ2-3	TGTGCCAGCAGTACTAGCGGTACCCCTCGGGATACGCAGTATTTT	CASSTSGTPRDTQYF
TRBV21-1	NA	NA	TRBJ2-2	TGTGCCAGCAGCAAAGCGAAGCGGGGGCGCAACACCGGGGAGCTGTTTTTT	CASSKAKRGRNTGELFF